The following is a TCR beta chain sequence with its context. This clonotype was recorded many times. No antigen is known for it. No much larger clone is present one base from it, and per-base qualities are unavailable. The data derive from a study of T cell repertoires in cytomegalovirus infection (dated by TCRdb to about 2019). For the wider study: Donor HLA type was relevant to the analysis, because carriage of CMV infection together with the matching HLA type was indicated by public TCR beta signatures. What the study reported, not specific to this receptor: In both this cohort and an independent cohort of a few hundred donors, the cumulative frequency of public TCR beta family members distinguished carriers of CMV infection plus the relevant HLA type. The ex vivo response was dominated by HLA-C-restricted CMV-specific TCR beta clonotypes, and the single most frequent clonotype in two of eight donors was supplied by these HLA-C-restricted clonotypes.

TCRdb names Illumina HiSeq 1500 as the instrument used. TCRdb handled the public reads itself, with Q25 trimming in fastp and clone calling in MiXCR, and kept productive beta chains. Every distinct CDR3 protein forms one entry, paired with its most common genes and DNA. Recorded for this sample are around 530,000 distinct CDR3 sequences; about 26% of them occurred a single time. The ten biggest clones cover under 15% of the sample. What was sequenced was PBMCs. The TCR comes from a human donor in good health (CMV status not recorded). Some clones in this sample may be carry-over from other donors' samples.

The CDR3 protein sequence reads: CASSLGRREGLQGEQFF. The DNA is as follows: TGTGCCAGCAGCTTAGGGAGGCGGGAGGGTCTCCAGGGGGAGCAGTTCTTC. Rearrangement joined TRBV7-6 to TRBJ2-1, and 9 bases in between align with TRBD2. Reading from cysteine to phenylalanine, the CDR3 counts 17 amino acids. Only the CDR3 part of the read is kept: 51 bases, read in frame from the first base. From V the trimming removes 1 base and from J it removes 10 bases, while the gene matches leave 14 bases of the junction unaccounted for. As encoded in the germline V gene, CDR1 is SGHVS while CDR2 is FNYEAQ. This CDR3, with the reference TRBV7-6 and TRBJ2-1 proteins standing in past its ends, gives the full variable domain GAGVSQSPRYKVTKRGQDVALRCDPISGHVSLYWYRQALGQGPEFLTYFNYEAQQDKSGLPNDRFSAERPEGSISTLTIQRTEQRDSAMYRCASSLGRREGLQGEQFFGPGTRLTVL.